These T cell receptor beta chains were read from a single sample in a study of blood T cell repertoires in COVID-19. The data were produced by immunoSEQ multiplex PCR, yet TCRdb's version contains in-frame clones alone and is incomplete. This sample has roughly 150,000 clones, with 85% found just once. Specimen: peripheral blood. The receptors derive from a woman aged 55-69 years with COVID-19, enrolled during active disease. The CDR3 runs from the conserved cysteine through the conserved F or W. A D gene is named only where the DNA matches it firmly. The listing skips clone size in some rows; elsewhere it reads once, few, many or a size class.

abundance: once
v_gene: TRBV5-1
j_gene: TRBJ2-7
d_gene: TRBD2
CDR3aa: CASRQGLAGLSYEQYF
CDR3nt: TGCGCCAGCAGACAGGGACTAGCGGGATTGTCCTACGAGCAGTACTTC

abundance: -
v_gene: TRBV19
j_gene: TRBJ2-1
d_gene: TRBD2
CDR3aa: CASSIGTSELFF
CDR3nt: TGTGCCAGTAGTATTGGGACTAGCGAACTTTTCTTC

abundance: -
v_gene: TRBV7-9
j_gene: TRBJ1-1
d_gene: -
CDR3aa: CASSRDWTEAFF
CDR3nt: TGTGCCAGCAGCAGGGACTGGACTGAAGCTTTCTTT

abundance: -
v_gene: TRBV7-9
j_gene: TRBJ1-5
d_gene: -
CDR3aa: CASSSLGDQPQHF
CDR3nt: TGTGCCAGCAGCTCCCTAGGTGATCAGCCCCAGCATTTT

abundance: -
v_gene: TRBV2
j_gene: TRBJ1-1
d_gene: TRBD1
CDR3aa: CASRVEQGVTEAFF
CDR3nt: TGTGCCAGCAGGGTTGAACAGGGGGTCACTGAAGCTTTCTTT

abundance: -
v_gene: TRBV5-1
j_gene: TRBJ2-7
d_gene: -
CDR3aa: CASSLAFGTRDEQYF
CDR3nt: TGCGCCAGCAGCTTGGCCTTTGGGACAAGGGACGAGCAGTACTTC

abundance: -
v_gene: TRBV5-1
j_gene: TRBJ1-1
d_gene: TRBD1
CDR3aa: CASSPNSGGATEAFF
CDR3nt: TGCGCCAGCAGCCCCAATTCAGGGGGCGCGACTGAAGCTTTCTTT

abundance: -
v_gene: TRBV19
j_gene: TRBJ1-5
d_gene: TRBD1
CDR3aa: CAAASGQGGNQPQHF
CDR3nt: TGTGCCGCCGCCTCCGGGCAGGGGGGCAATCAGCCCCAGCATTTT

abundance: -
v_gene: TRBV7-9
j_gene: TRBJ2-6
d_gene: -
CDR3aa: CASSLGTGTGANVLTF
CDR3nt: TGTGCCAGCAGCTTAGGAACGGGAACTGGGGCCAACGTCCTGACTTTC

abundance: -
v_gene: TRBV5-1
j_gene: TRBJ1-4
d_gene: -
CDR3aa: CASTPGVLTTNEKLFF
CDR3nt: TGCGCCAGCACTCCGGGGGTACTGACAACTAATGAAAAACTGTTTTTT

abundance: -
v_gene: TRBV13
j_gene: TRBJ1-6
d_gene: TRBD1
CDR3aa: CASSLGLRGLRNSPLHF
CDR3nt: TGTGCCAGCAGCTTAGGCCTAAGGGGGCTGAGGAATTCACCCCTCCACTTT

abundance: -
v_gene: TRBV27
j_gene: TRBJ1-2
d_gene: -
CDR3aa: CASSRGQGYGYTF
CDR3nt: TGTGCCAGCAGCCGAGGGCAGGGGTATGGCTACACCTTC

abundance: -
v_gene: TRBV6-1
j_gene: TRBJ1-3
d_gene: -
CDR3aa: CASSEAYGSGNTIYF
CDR3nt: TGTGCCAGCAGTGAAGCCTACGGCTCTGGAAACACCATATATTTT

abundance: -
v_gene: TRBV5-1
j_gene: TRBJ2-5
d_gene: TRBD1
CDR3aa: CASSPLTGVETQYF
CDR3nt: TGCGCCAGCAGCCCCTTGACAGGGGTGGAGACCCAGTACTTC

abundance: -
v_gene: TRBV10-2
j_gene: TRBJ1-3
d_gene: TRBD1
CDR3aa: CASSARQGVFSGNTIYF
CDR3nt: TGCGCCAGCAGTGCTAGACAGGGGGTGTTCTCTGGAAACACCATATATTTT

abundance: -
v_gene: TRBV7-6
j_gene: TRBJ2-1
d_gene: TRBD1
CDR3aa: CASSLVNYRGRNPTNEQFF
CDR3nt: TGTGCCAGCAGCTTAGTCAATTACAGGGGGCGCAATCCTACGAATGAGCAGTTCTTC

abundance: -
v_gene: TRBV2
j_gene: TRBJ1-4
d_gene: TRBD1
CDR3aa: CASRADRVAEKLFF
CDR3nt: TGTGCCAGCAGGGCTGACAGGGTAGCTGAAAAACTGTTTTTT

abundance: -
v_gene: TRBV6-2/TRBV6-3
j_gene: TRBJ1-2
d_gene: -
CDR3aa: CASSSQVGTGGYTF
CDR3nt: TGTGCCAGCAGTTCTCAGGTGGGGACTGGTGGCTACACCTTC

abundance: -
v_gene: TRBV5-6
j_gene: TRBJ1-3
d_gene: -
CDR3aa: CASTLLSGHLSGNTIYF
CDR3nt: TGTGCCAGCACCCTCCTCTCGGGACATCTCTCTGGAAACACCATATATTTT

abundance: -
v_gene: TRBV12-5
j_gene: TRBJ2-1
d_gene: TRBD2
CDR3aa: CASGLAQTGGTDNEQFF
CDR3nt: TGTGCTAGTGGTTTGGCTCAGACGGGGGGTACTGACAATGAGCAGTTCTTC

abundance: -
v_gene: TRBV19
j_gene: TRBJ2-1
d_gene: TRBD2
CDR3aa: CASSAREGAYNEQFF
CDR3nt: TGTGCCAGTAGTGCCCGGGAGGGGGCCTACAATGAGCAGTTCTTC

abundance: few
v_gene: TRBV30
j_gene: TRBJ1-5
d_gene: -
CDR3aa: CAWSIGRGANQPQHF
CDR3nt: TGTGCCTGGAGTATAGGCAGGGGAGCAAATCAGCCCCAGCATTTT

abundance: -
v_gene: TRBV3-1/TRBV3-2
j_gene: TRBJ1-1
d_gene: -
CDR3aa: CASSPPQGRTEAFF
CDR3nt: TGTGCCAGCAGCCCACCACAGGGTCGGACTGAAGCTTTCTTT

abundance: -
v_gene: TRBV19
j_gene: TRBJ2-1
d_gene: -
CDR3aa: CASSIQLRNEQFF
CDR3nt: TGTGCCAGTAGTATCCAATTACGGAATGAGCAGTTCTTC

abundance: -
v_gene: TRBV5-1
j_gene: TRBJ2-2
d_gene: TRBD1
CDR3aa: CASSLLATGAGGELFF
CDR3nt: TGCGCCAGCAGCTTGCTCGCGACAGGGGCGGGCGGGGAGCTGTTTTTT

abundance: once
v_gene: TRBV9
j_gene: TRBJ1-2
d_gene: TRBD1
CDR3aa: CASSFLDRDGYTF
CDR3nt: TGTGCCAGCAGCTTTCTGGACAGGGATGGCTACACCTTC

abundance: few
v_gene: TRBV7-9
j_gene: TRBJ1-4
d_gene: -
CDR3aa: CASSLMTEEKLFF
CDR3nt: TGTGCCAGCAGCTTAATGACAGAAGAAAAACTGTTTTTT

abundance: once
v_gene: TRBV7-9
j_gene: TRBJ2-1
d_gene: -
CDR3aa: CASSPRGSYNEQFF
CDR3nt: TGTGCCAGCAGCCCAAGGGGGTCCTACAATGAGCAGTTCTTC